Only a few counts were recorded for the clone carrying this T cell receptor beta chain. Its specificity is not known. This sample was included in a study of T cell repertoires in cytomegalovirus infection. About the research overall: CMV epitopes that were recently identified and HLA-C-restricted were used alongside well-studied HLA-B-restricted ones. Indications came from public TCR beta signatures; they pointed to CMV infection and to a matching HLA type.

Findings and limits, study-wide: CMV-specific HLA-C-restricted TCR beta clonotypes dominated the ex vivo response. CMV carriers with the relevant HLA were identified by cumulative public TCR beta family frequency.

Trimming removed 4 bases from V and 5 bases from J, with 11 bases in between. CDR1 MNHNS and CDR2 SASEGT come from the germline V gene. The length of the CDR3 is 13 residues. Each CDR3 protein gets one entry after TCRdb re-called the reads with MiXCR. Here the sample spans a few hundred thousand distinct CDR3 sequences, approximately 40% being singletons. This chain uses TRBV6-1 with TRBJ2-5, with a possible D match to TRBD1 (6 bases). The source is a human donor in good health (CMV status not recorded). Some clones in this sample may be carry-over from other donors' samples. This sample comprised cultured PBMCs, obtained from culture after CMV antigen stimulation. CDR3: CASSGWTAETQYF. The CDR3 region has the DNA TGTGCCAGCAGTGGATGGACAGCCGAGACCCAGTACTTC.